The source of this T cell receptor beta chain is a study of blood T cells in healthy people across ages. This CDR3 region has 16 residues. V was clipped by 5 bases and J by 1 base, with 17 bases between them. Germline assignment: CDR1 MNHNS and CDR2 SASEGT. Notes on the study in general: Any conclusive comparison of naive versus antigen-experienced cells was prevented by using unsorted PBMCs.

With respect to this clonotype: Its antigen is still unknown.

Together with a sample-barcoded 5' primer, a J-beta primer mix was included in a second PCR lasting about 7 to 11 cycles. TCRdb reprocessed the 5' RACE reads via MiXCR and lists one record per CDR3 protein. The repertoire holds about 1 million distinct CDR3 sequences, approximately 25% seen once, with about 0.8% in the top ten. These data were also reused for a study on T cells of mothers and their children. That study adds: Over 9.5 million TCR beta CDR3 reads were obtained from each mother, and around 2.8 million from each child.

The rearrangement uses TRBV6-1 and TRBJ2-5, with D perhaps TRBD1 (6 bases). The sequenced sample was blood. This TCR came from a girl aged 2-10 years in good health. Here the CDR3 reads CASSITAWDTQETQYF. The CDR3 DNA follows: TGTGCCAGCAGTATAACCGCCTGGGACACCCAAGAGACCCAGTACTTC.